The TCR beta chain described here comes from a study of T cells in Graves' hyperthyroidism and ophthalmopathy. The overall study: It was at initial diagnosis, before any treatment, that peripheral blood was collected.

Study-wide results and caveats: Ophthalmopathy could be told apart from stable hyperthyroidism with a 13 V-J model. Also found in blood were most expanded thyroid clonotypes above 0.001.

At least ten counts were recorded for this clonotype. Its matching antigen is unknown. RNA transcripts yielded amplified TCR beta CDR3 regions. Primed by the HTBI set, a first-round RT-PCR was run on the TCR CDR3. TCRdb ran MiXCR on the multiplex PCR reads and lists one entry per CDR3 protein. This table holds some 360,000 distinct CDR3 sequences, 15% to 20% found once. With 1 base clipped from V and 4 bases from J, the junction kept 8 bases outside the gene matches. Germline V gene lookup returns CDR1 LGHNA and CDR2 YNFKEQ. The CDR3 is 16 amino acids. J is TRBJ2-5 and V is TRBV4-2, with 8 nucleotides matching TRBD2. The sequence was collected from a woman in her thirties or forties with Graves' ophthalmopathy. The sample taken for sequencing was blood. The DNA for the CDR3 is TGTGCCAGCAGCCAAGTGGCCGGGAGGGTTCCAGAGACCCAGTACTTC. As protein: CASSQVAGRVPETQYF.